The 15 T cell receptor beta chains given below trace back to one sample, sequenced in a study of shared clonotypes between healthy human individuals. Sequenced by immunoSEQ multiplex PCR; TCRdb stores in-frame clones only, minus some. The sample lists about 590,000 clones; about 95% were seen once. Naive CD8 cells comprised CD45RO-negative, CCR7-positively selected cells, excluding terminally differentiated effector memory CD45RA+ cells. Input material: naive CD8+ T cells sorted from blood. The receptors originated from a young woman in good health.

The CDR3 sequence is CASSPSSWGESLHEQYF. DNA for the CDR3: TGCGCCAGCAGCCCCTCTTCCTGGGGGGAGTCGCTCCACGAGCAGTACTTC. V usage is TRBV4-1 and J usage is TRBJ2-7, with D possibly being TRBD2 (6 bases). The V end was cut by 4 bases, the J end by 5 bases, with 24 bases between. The CDR3 runs to 17 residues. From germline, CDR1 is MGHRA and CDR2 YSYEKL.

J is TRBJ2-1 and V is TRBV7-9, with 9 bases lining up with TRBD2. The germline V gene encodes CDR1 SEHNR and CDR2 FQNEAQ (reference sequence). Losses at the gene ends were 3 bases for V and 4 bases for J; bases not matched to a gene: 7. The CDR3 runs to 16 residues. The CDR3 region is CASSFKAGGLYNEQFF. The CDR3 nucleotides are TGTGCCAGCAGCTTTAAGGCGGGAGGGCTGTACAATGAGCAGTTCTTC. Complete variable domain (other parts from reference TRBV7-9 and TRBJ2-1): DTGVSQNPRHKITKRGQNVTFRCDPISEHNRLYWYRQTLGQGPEFLTYFQNEAQLEKSRLLSDRFSAERPKGSFSTLEIQRTEQGDSAMYLCASSFKAGGLYNEQFFGPGTRLTVL.

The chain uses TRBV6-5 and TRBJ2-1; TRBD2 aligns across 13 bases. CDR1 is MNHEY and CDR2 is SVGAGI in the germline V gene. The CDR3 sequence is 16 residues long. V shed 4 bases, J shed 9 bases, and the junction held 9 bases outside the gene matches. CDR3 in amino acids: CASSSGTSGTVGEQFF. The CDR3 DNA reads TGTGCCAGCAGTTCCGGGACTAGCGGGACTGTCGGTGAGCAGTTCTTC.

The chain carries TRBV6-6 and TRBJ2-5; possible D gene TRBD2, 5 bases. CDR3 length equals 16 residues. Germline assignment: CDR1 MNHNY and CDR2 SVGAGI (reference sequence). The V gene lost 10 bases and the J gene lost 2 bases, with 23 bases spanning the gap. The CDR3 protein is CATDLRTAGPQETQYF. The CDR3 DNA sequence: TGTGCCACCGACCTTAGGACGGCGGGCCCTCAAGAGACCCAGTACTTC.

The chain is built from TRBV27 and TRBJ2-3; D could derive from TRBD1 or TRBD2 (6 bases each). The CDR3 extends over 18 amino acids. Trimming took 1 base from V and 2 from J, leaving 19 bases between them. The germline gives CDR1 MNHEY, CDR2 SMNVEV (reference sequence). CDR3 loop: CASSLWGLGGDNTDTQYF. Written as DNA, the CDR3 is TGTGCCAGCAGTTTATGGGGCCTGGGCGGGGACAACACAGATACGCAGTATTTT.

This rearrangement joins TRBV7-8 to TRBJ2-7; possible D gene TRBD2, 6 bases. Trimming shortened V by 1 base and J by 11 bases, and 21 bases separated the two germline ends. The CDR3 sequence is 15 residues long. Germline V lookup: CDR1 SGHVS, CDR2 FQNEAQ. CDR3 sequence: CASSLVRASASGKYF. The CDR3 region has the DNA TGTGCCAGCAGCTTAGTCAGGGCTAGCGCCTCGGGGAAGTACTTC. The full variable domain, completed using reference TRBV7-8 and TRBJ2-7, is GAGVSQSPRYKVAKRGQDVALRCDPISGHVSLFWYQQALGQGPEFLTYFQNEAQLDKSGLPSDRFFAERPEGSVSTLKIQRTQQEDSAVYLCASSLVRASASGKYFGPGTRLTVT.

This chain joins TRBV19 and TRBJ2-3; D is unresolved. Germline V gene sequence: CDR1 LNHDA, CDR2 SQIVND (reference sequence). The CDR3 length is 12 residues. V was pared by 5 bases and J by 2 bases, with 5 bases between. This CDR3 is CASSLTTDTQYF. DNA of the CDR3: TGTGCCAGTAGTCTCACCACAGATACGCAGTATTTT.

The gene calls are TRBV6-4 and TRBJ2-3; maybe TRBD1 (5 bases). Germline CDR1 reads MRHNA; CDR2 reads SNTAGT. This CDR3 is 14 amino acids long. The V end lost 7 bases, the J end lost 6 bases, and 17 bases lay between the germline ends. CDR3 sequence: CASTRRQTRDTQYF. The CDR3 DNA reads TGTGCCAGCACCCGGAGACAGACTCGCGATACGCAGTATTTT.

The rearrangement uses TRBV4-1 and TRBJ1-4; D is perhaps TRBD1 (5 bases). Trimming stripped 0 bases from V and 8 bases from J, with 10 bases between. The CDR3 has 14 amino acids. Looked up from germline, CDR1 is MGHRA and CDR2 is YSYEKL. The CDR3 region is CASSQEGRSEKLFF. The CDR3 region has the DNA TGCGCCAGCAGCCAAGAGGGACGAAGCGAAAAACTGTTTTTT.

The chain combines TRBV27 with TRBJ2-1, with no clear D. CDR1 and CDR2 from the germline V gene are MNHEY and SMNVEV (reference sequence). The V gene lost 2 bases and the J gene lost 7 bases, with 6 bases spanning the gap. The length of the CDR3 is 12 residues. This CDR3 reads CASSLGHNEQFF. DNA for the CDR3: TGTGCCAGCAGTTTAGGGCATAATGAGCAGTTCTTC.

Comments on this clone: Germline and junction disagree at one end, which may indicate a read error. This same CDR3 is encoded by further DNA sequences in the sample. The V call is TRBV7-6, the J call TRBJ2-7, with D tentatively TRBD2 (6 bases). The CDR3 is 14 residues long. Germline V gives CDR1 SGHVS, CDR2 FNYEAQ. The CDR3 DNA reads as TGTGCCAGCAGTTTAGCGGCAGGGTCCTACGAGCAGTACTTC. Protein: CASSLAAGSYEQYF.

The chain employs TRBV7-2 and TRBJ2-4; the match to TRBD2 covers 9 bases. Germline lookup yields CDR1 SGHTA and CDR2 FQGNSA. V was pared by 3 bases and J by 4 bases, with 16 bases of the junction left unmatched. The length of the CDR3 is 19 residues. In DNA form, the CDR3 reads TGTGCCAGCAGCTTGATCCTAGCGGGGAGGGGGACCCATAAAAACATTCAGTACTTC. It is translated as CASSLILAGRGTHKNIQYF.

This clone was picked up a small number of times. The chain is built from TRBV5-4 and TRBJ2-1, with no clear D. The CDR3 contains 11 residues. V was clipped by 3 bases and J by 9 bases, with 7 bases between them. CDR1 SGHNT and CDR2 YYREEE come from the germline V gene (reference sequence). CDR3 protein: CASSSGSEQFF. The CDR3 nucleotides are TGTGCCAGCAGCTCTGGATCTGAGCAGTTCTTC.

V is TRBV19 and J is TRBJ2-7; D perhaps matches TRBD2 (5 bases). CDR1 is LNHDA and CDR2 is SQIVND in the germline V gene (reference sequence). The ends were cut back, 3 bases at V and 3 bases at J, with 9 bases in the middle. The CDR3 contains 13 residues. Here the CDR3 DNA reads TGTGCCAGTAGTATCGGGGTCAACTACGAGCAGTACTTC. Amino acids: CASSIGVNYEQYF.

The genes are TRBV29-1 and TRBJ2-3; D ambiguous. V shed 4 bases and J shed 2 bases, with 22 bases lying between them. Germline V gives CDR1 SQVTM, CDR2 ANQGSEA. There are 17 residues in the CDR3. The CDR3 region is CSVVSPINPTYTDTQYF. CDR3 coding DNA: TGCAGCGTTGTATCCCCTATTAACCCCACGTACACAGATACGCAGTATTTT.